The clone carrying this TCR beta chain was seen ten or more times. The entry originates in a study of early T cells in non-severe SARS-CoV-2 infection. V dropped 5 bases and J dropped 4 bases, with 13 bases sitting between them. Per the germline V gene, CDR1 is MDHEN and CDR2 is SYDVKM. This CDR3 region has 14 residues. TCRdb re-analysed the 5' RACE reads in MiXCR, keeping a single row per CDR3 protein. The sample gives approximately 35,000 distinct CDR3 sequences, about 4.7% of which show up once; roughly 13% is in the top ten. Sequenced sample: whole blood. The source of this sequence is an adult who was a healthcare worker with PCR-confirmed SARS-CoV-2 infection or an uninfected control (not recorded which). The gene calls are TRBV28 and TRBJ2-3, with D unclear. CDR3 nucleotides: TGTGCCAGCAGTCTCCCGGGTAGATCAGATACGCAGTATTTT. Protein: CASSLPGRSDTQYF.